Listed here is a single T cell receptor beta chain. This entry belongs to a study of blood T cell repertoires in COVID-19. Per the study methods: From reference gene primer amplification, estimates of nucleated cell counts were derived. Here immunoSEQ multiplex PCR was the method, and the copy in TCRdb shows in-frame clones only, minus some. The DNA was the basis for D and trimming; V, J and clone size are from that table. The repertoire holds 85,000 to 120,000 clones, with over 85% as singletons. Germline CDR1 reads SGHRS; CDR2 reads YFSETQ. Trimming pared 7 bases from V and 1 base from J, leaving 8 bases between. This CDR3 is 12 amino acids long.

Sequencing used peripheral blood. The chain carries TRBV5-1 and TRBJ1-1; possibly TRBD1 for D (5 bases). The receptor comes from a woman between 50 and 59 years old with COVID-19, enrolled during active disease. CDR3 nucleotide sequence: TGCGCCAGCTGGGGCGGGAACACTGAAGCTTTCTTT. Translated: CASWGGNTEAFF.